Below are 15 T cell receptor beta chains sequenced from a single sample in a study of beta chain features in type 1 diabetes. Every isolated RNA sample was fully reverse transcribed, so sequencing captured expressed TCRB transcripts. This table comes from immunoSEQ multiplex PCR, and its TCRdb copy is limited to in-frame clones, with some not included. The sample holds 140,000 or so clones, 10% seen once. Specimen: naive CD4+ T cells from blood. These TCRs come from a man between 18 and 35 years old in good health.

This clone was seen a few times. The chain employs TRBV4-2 and TRBJ1-2; 10 bases match TRBD1. The germline V gene has CDR1 LGHNA and CDR2 YNFKEQ. With 3 bases clipped from V and 2 bases from J, the junction kept 6 bases outside the gene matches. This CDR3 has 16 amino acids. This CDR3 is CASSHEGDRGNYGYTF. Here the CDR3 DNA reads TGTGCCAGCAGCCATGAGGGGGACAGGGGAAACTATGGCTACACCTTC.

At least ten counts were recorded for this clone. This chain connects TRBV29-1 to TRBJ2-7, with TRBD1 matching 11 bases. Germline CDR1 SQVTM, CDR2 ANQGSEA. The trim removed 6 bases at V and 3 bases at J, leaving 13 bases unmatched. CDR3 length: 16 amino acids. The CDR3 nucleotides are TGCAGCGTCCAGAAGCGCCGGGACAGGGGGAACTACGAGCAGTACTTC. Translated, it gives CSVQKRRDRGNYEQYF.

The rearrangement uses TRBV9 and TRBJ2-5, with TRBD1 matching over 7 bases. V dropped 0 bases and J dropped 5; count of bases not matched to a gene: 1. CDR3 length equals 13 residues. Germline loops: CDR1 SGDLS, CDR2 YYNGEE. CDR3 region: CASSVARGETQYF. Here the CDR3 DNA reads TGTGCCAGCAGCGTAGCCAGGGGGGAGACCCAGTACTTC.

This rearrangement joins TRBV6-5 to TRBJ2-4; 11 bases are a match to TRBD1. After removal of 4 bases from V and 9 bases from J, the junction contained 2 bases not matched to a gene. Germline V gene lookup returns CDR1 MNHEY and CDR2 SVGAGI. This CDR3 is 13 amino acids long. CDR3 sequence: CASSFGTGGIQYF. As DNA, the CDR3 is TGTGCCAGCAGTTTTGGGACAGGGGGCATTCAGTACTTC.

The rearrangement links TRBV9 to TRBJ2-7; the match to TRBD2 covers 7 bases. J gave up 3 bases and V 3 bases, and 9 bases lay outside the gene matches. Germline CDR1 is SGDLS and CDR2 is YYNGEE. The CDR3 totals 15 residues. CDR3 nucleotides: TGTGCCAGCAGCGCCGGGACGGGGGGTAACTACGAGCAGTACTTC. This gives the protein CASSAGTGGNYEQYF.

V and J are TRBV28 and TRBJ2-7; 8 bases fit TRBD1. In germline, CDR1 is MDHEN, CDR2 SYDVKM. The ends lost 5 bases at V and 6 bases at J; junction bases unmatched: 12. The CDR3 sequence is 15 residues long. CDR3 protein: CASSPAGGQGFEQYF. CDR3 nucleotides: TGTGCCAGCAGTCCCGCCGGCGGACAGGGCTTCGAGCAGTACTTC.

This clone was observed at least ten times. This chain connects TRBV29-1 to TRBJ2-7; 8 positions match TRBD2. Germline trimming cut 6 bases from V and 3 bases from J; bases unmatched to any gene: 1. CDR1 is SQVTM and CDR2 is ANQGSEA in the germline V gene. The CDR3 covers 11 residues. The CDR3 DNA reads TGCAGCGTCGGGACTAGCTACGAGCAGTACTTC. Its translation: CSVGTSYEQYF.

This clone came up a few times. The chain is built from TRBV7-2 and TRBJ1-4, with 8 positions matching TRBD1. Per the germline V gene, CDR1 is SGHTA and CDR2 is FQGNSA. The junction had 5 bases not matched to a gene; V was cut back by 4 bases and J by 1 base. This CDR3 spans 16 amino acids. CDR3 residues: CASSSSTGVTNEKLFF. In DNA form, the CDR3 reads TGTGCCAGCAGCTCATCGACAGGGGTAACTAATGAAAAACTGTTTTTT.

This clone was seen only a few times. V gene TRBV18 combines with J gene TRBJ2-7; D might be TRBD2 (7 bases). CDR3 size: 16 residues. From germline, CDR1 is KGHSH and CDR2 LQKENI. V was cut by 2 bases and J by 2 bases, with 16 bases left in between. CDR3 protein: CASSPRGGGGPYEQYF. The CDR3 DNA reads as TGTGCCAGCTCACCAAGGGGAGGGGGAGGCCCCTACGAGCAGTACTTC. Full variable domain (outside the CDR3, taken from reference TRBV18 and TRBJ2-7): NAGVMQNPRHLVRRRGQEARLRCSPMKGHSHVYWYRQLPEEGLKFMVYLQKENIIDESGMPKERFSAEFPKEGPSILRIQQVVRGDSAAYFCASSPRGGGGPYEQYFGPGTRLTVT.

The chain has TRBV7-2 and TRBJ2-3; TRBD2 agrees at 12 bases. CDR3 size: 17 residues. CDR1 is SGHTA and CDR2 is FQGNSA in the germline V gene. The ends lost 0 bases at V and 4 bases at J; junction bases unmatched: 5. The CDR3 here is CASSLALTSGGPDTQYF. The CDR3 DNA is TGTGCCAGCAGCTTAGCCCTGACTAGCGGGGGCCCAGATACGCAGTATTTT.

This clone was recorded a few times. The chain has TRBV9 and TRBJ2-1, with a possible D match to TRBD1 (6 bases). The V gene's germline CDR1 is SGDLS and CDR2 YYNGEE. The germline V and J ends were trimmed by 0 bases and 6 bases, with 16 bases remaining between them. CDR3 length: 16 residues. The DNA of the CDR3 is TGTGCCAGCAGCGTAGGACCCGCCTACAGGGTCAATGAGCAGTTCTTC. This gives the protein CASSVGPAYRVNEQFF.

This clone was recorded a few times. V is TRBV11-2 and J is TRBJ2-1, with TRBD1 as a possible D gene (5 bases). The CDR3 contains 15 residues. V was shortened by 1 base and J by 6 bases, with 13 bases between the two germline ends. The germline V gene has CDR1 SGHAT and CDR2 FQNNGV. The CDR3 DNA reads as TGTGCCAGCAGCTTAGTAAGGGGTTATGGCAATGAGCAGTTCTTC. Translated: CASSLVRGYGNEQFF.

V and J are TRBV9 and TRBJ2-2, with 8 bases aligning to TRBD2. The trim removed 4 bases at V and 0 bases at J, leaving 2 bases unmatched. This CDR3 is 15 amino acids long. CDR1 SGDLS and CDR2 YYNGEE come from the germline V gene. The CDR3 sequence is CASSLGGANTGELFF. The DNA for the CDR3 is TGTGCCAGCAGCCTCGGGGGGGCGAACACCGGGGAGCTGTTTTTT.

This clone was seen only a few times. This sequence joins TRBV27 and TRBJ1-2; a weak D match, TRBD1 (5 bases). V lost 10 bases and J lost 3, with 15 bases in between. Germline loops: CDR1 MNHEY, CDR2 SMNVEV (reference sequence). The CDR3 consists of 13 residues. CDR3 DNA sequence: TGTGCCAACGCACGGGGGGGGGACTATGGCTACACCTTC. This translates into CANARGGDYGYTF.

This clone came up many times. The chain uses TRBV7-2 and TRBJ2-4; D unclear. This CDR3 region has 14 residues. The ends were cut back, 0 bases at V and 7 bases at J, with 10 bases in the middle. Germline V gene lookup returns CDR1 SGHTA and CDR2 FQGNSA. CDR3 DNA: TGTGCCAGCAGCTTAGCGCTATGGGCGAACATTCAGTACTTC. Protein: CASSLALWANIQYF.